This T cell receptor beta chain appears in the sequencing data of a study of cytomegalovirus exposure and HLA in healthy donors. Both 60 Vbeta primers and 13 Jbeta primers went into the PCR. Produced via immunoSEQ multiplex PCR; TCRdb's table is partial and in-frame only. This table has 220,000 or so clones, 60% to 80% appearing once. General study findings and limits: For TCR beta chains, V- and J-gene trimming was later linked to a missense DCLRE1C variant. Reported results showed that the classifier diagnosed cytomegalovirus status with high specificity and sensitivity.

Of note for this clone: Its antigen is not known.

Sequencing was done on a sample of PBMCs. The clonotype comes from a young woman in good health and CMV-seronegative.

The CDR3 DNA sequence: TGTGCCAGCAGCCGCCGGGACAGGGCTGCTGAAGCTTTCTTT. Amino acids: CASSRRDRAAEAFF. The chain links TRBV5-8 to TRBJ1-1; TRBD1 agrees at 9 bases. The V gene's germline CDR1 is SGHTS and CDR2 YDEGEE. There are 14 residues in the CDR3. J gave up 6 bases and V 4 bases, and 7 bases lay outside the gene matches.